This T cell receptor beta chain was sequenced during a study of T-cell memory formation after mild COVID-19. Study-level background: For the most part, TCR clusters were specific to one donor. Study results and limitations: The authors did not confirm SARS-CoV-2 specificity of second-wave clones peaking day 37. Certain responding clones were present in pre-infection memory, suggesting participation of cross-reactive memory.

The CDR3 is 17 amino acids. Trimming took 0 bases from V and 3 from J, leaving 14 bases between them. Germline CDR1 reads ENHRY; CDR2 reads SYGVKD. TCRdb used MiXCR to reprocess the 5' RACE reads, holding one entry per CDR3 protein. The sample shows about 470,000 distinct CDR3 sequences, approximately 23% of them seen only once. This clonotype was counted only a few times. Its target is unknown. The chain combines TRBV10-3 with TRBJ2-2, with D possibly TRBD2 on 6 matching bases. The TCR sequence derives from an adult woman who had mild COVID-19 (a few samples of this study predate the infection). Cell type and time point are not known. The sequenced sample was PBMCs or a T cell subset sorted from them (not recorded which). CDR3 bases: TGTGCCATCAGTGAGTCGGGGGGACTTACCTACACCGGGGAGCTGTTTTTT. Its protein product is CAISESGGLTYTGELFF.